Shown below are 9 T cell receptor beta chains from a single sample sequenced in a study of T cell changes during pregnancy in multiple sclerosis. Sequenced by immunoSEQ multiplex PCR; TCRdb stores in-frame clones only, minus some. The table shows tens of thousands of clones, with 91% occurring only once. Material: peripheral blood, obtained after pregnancy. Receptors originate from a female donor in good health, enrolled as a control in a pregnancy study.

The chain links TRBV28 to TRBJ1-4, with a tentative D call TRBD1 (5 bases). V was trimmed by 8 bases and J by 3 bases, leaving 16 bases between them. The germline V gene has CDR1 MDHEN and CDR2 SYDVKM. This CDR3 has 15 amino acids. In DNA form, the CDR3 reads TGTGCCAGCTCTTTCGGATCAGGGCCTAATGAAAAACTGTTTTTT. Translation gives CASSFGSGPNEKLFF.

This clone was seen a handful of times. Distinct nucleotide sequences in the sample also encode this CDR3. The CDR3 region is CASSVGDFNQPQHF. CDR3 DNA: TGTGCCAGCAGCGTAGGGGACTTTAATCAGCCCCAGCATTTT. V usage is TRBV9 and J usage is TRBJ1-5; TRBD1 might be the D (5 bases). Germline V lookup: CDR1 SGDLS, CDR2 YYNGEE. CDR3 length equals 14 residues. The V end lost 0 bases, the J end lost 4 bases, and 8 bases lay between the germline ends.

J is TRBJ2-2 and V is TRBV5-1; a possible D gene is TRBD1 (5 bases). Per germline, CDR1 SGHRS and CDR2 YFSETQ. The CDR3 loop spans 15 amino acids. Deletions cut 4 bases from V and 4 bases from J, with 14 bases between. The CDR3 coding sequence is TGCGCCAGCAGCCCCCTTTTAGGGGCCACCGGGGAGCTGTTTTTT. Translation: CASSPLLGATGELFF.

V gene TRBV7-6 combines with J gene TRBJ1-6, with a possible D match to TRBD1 (5 bases). The CDR3 is made up of 13 amino acids. Trimming left V 8 bases short and J 7 bases short, with 12 bases between. Germline V gives CDR1 SGHVS, CDR2 FNYEAQ. The CDR3 reads CASDDSDNSPLHF. The CDR3 bases are TGTGCCAGCGATGACAGCGACAATTCACCCCTCCACTTT.

This chain uses TRBV2 with TRBJ1-3; D is possibly TRBD1 (5 bases). The germline V gene has CDR1 SNHLY and CDR2 FYNNEI. The ends were cut back, 6 bases at V and 4 bases at J, with 13 bases in the middle. The CDR3 covers 14 residues. The CDR3 coding sequence is TGTGCCAGCAGCCCGGGGGACCGAGGAAACACCATATATTTT. Amino acid sequence: CASSPGDRGNTIYF.

This sequence joins TRBV11-2 and TRBJ2-2; D ambiguous. From germline, CDR1 is SGHAT and CDR2 FQNNGV. The ends were cut back, 2 bases at V and 4 bases at J, with 8 bases in the middle. The CDR3 runs to 14 residues. The CDR3 bases are TGTGCCAGCAGCTTAAGTGAGCGCACCGGGGAGCTGTTTTTT. This encodes CASSLSERTGELFF.

J is TRBJ2-7 and V is TRBV6-4, with D tentatively TRBD2 (6 bases). V lost 5 bases and J lost 2, with 10 bases in between. Germline V gene data show CDR1 as MRHNA and CDR2 as SNTAGT. The length of the CDR3 is 13 residues. The chain's CDR3 is CASSWRAAYEQYF. CDR3 DNA sequence: TGTGCCAGCAGTTGGAGGGCGGCCTACGAGCAGTACTTC.

The J gene is TRBJ1-6, the V gene TRBV5-5, with 7 nucleotides matching TRBD1. Germline-derived CDR1 and CDR2 are SGHKS and YYEKEE (reference sequence). The J segment lost 7 bases and the V segment lost 4 bases, leaving 8 bases of the junction unmatched. CDR3 length equals 15 residues. The CDR3 nucleotides read TGTGCCAGCAGCGGCCGAGGGACAGAGAATTCACCCCTCCACTTT. As protein: CASSGRGTENSPLHF.

The genes are TRBV5-1 and TRBJ1-1; TRBD1 might be the D (6 bases). The V end was cut by 3 bases, the J end by 5 bases, with 14 bases between. The CDR3 has 14 residues. CDR1 and CDR2 (germline): SGHRS, YFSETQ. The CDR3 nucleotides are TGCGCCAGCAGCTCCAGGGGAAACCCGACTGAAGCTTTCTTT. Encoded protein: CASSSRGNPTEAFF.